This is a list of T cell receptor beta chains from one sample in a study of Ad26.COV2.S vaccination and SARS-CoV-2 variants. This table comes from immunoSEQ multiplex PCR, and its TCRdb copy is limited to in-frame clones, with some not included. The sample consists of 400,000 to 500,000 clones, about 91% of them appearing once. The input for sequencing was peripheral blood, taken in a trial of Ad26.COV2.S vaccine versus placebo. The receptor set was obtained from a person aged 18-65 years who received the Ad26.COV2.S COVID-19 vaccine or a placebo. The CDR3 runs from the conserved cysteine through the conserved F or W. D genes are given only for firm matches. Clone size is not always given. Where it is, it says once, few, many or a class for expanded clones.

v_gene,abundance,d_gene,j_gene,CDR3nt,CDR3aa
TRBV2,-,-,TRBJ1-2,TGTGCCAGCAGGGATACCACTAATGGCTACACCTTC,CASRDTTNGYTF
TRBV7-2,-,-,TRBJ2-7,TGTGCCAGCACCCTCCTAGGACGAAGCTCCTACGAGCAGTACTTC,CASTLLGRSSYEQYF
TRBV2,-,-,TRBJ2-1,TGTGCCAGCAGTGATTTAGGCAGGGTTTGGTTCTTC,CASSDLGRVWFF
TRBV6-6,-,-,TRBJ1-1,TGTGCCAGCAATAACCCCTTAAGTGAAGCTTTCTTT,CASNNPLSEAFF
TRBV3-1/TRBV3-2,-,TRBD2,TRBJ2-5,TGTGCCAGCGGGGGACTAGCGGGGTTTGGAGAGACCCAGTACTTC,CASGGLAGFGETQYF
TRBV5-1,-,-,TRBJ2-5,TGCGCCAGCACGGGTGAAGAGACCCAGTACTTC,CASTGEETQYF
TRBV2,-,-,TRBJ2-6,TGTGCCAGCAGTGAGACTGGGGCCAACGTCCTGACTTTC,CASSETGANVLTF
TRBV4-3,-,TRBD1,TRBJ2-1,TGCGCCAGCAGCCAAGTGACAGGGACCCTGCACAATGAGCAGTTCTTC,CASSQVTGTLHNEQFF
TRBV5-1,few,-,TRBJ2-1,TGCGCCAGCAGCCTAGGGAGGAATGAGCAGTTCTTC,CASSLGRNEQFF
TRBV5-1,-,-,TRBJ2-2,TGCGCCAGCAGCTTGGTGGAGGAGTACACCGGGGAGCTGTTTTTT,CASSLVEEYTGELFF
TRBV7-9,few,-,TRBJ1-5,TGTGCCAGCAGTTCTGACAGAACTAATCAGCCCCAGCATTTT,CASSSDRTNQPQHF
TRBV5-1,-,-,TRBJ1-3,TGCGCCAGCAGCTTTACTGGGAGCTCTGGAAACACCATATATTTT,CASSFTGSSGNTIYF
TRBV11-3,-,TRBD1,TRBJ1-1,TGTGCCAGCAGCTTAGCGACAGGGGGGATTGAAGCTTTCTTT,CASSLATGGIEAFF
TRBV7-2,-,-,TRBJ1-1,TGTGCCAGCAGCTTACGGTCTGCATGGGACACTGAAGCTTTCTTT,CASSLRSAWDTEAFF
TRBV4-3,-,-,TRBJ1-4,TGCGCCAGCAGCCGATTGACGCGGCGAGTCGAAGAAAAACTGTTTTTT,CASSRLTRRVEEKLFF
TRBV9,-,-,TRBJ1-3,TGTGCCAGCAGCGTAGGTCTCCTGGGGCTGCGGGAGTCTGGAAACACCATATATTTT,CASSVGLLGLRESGNTIYF
TRBV5-6,-,TRBD2,TRBJ2-3,TGTGCCAGCAGCTTGACTAGCGGGAGCAGGGGTCGCACAGATACGCAGTATTTT,CASSLTSGSRGRTDTQYF
TRBV4-3,-,TRBD2,TRBJ2-1,TGCGCCAGCAGCCAAGACCCACTAGCGGGGGGCAACAATGAGCAGTTCTTC,CASSQDPLAGGNNEQFF
TRBV6-2/TRBV6-3,once,-,TRBJ2-7,TGTGCCAGCAGCACCACAACAGCCTACGAGCAGTACTTC,CASSTTTAYEQYF
TRBV6-5,-,-,TRBJ2-3,TGTGCCAGCAGTTACTCGAAGGGGCGCACAGATACGCAGTATTTT,CASSYSKGRTDTQYF
TRBV7-3,-,-,TRBJ2-5,TGTGCCAGCAGCTTTTATACAGGGAGGCAAGAGACCCAGTACTTC,CASSFYTGRQETQYF
TRBV7-2,-,-,TRBJ1-6,TGTGCCAGCAGCTTGATCGGATCGGAGTCACCCCTCCACTTT,CASSLIGSESPLHF
TRBV4-3,-,-,TRBJ2-1,TGCGCCAGCTCCCGGGGGGCCGGGAATGAGCAGTTCTTC,CASSRGAGNEQFF
TRBV12-3/TRBV12-4,-,-,TRBJ2-6,TGTGCCAGCATTCTCTCTGGGGCCAACGTCCTGACTTTC,CASILSGANVLTF
TRBV21-1,-,-,TRBJ1-1,TGTGCCAGCCCGGACTGGAGGACTGAAGCTTTCTTT,CASPDWRTEAFF
TRBV19,-,-,TRBJ1-4,TGTGCCAGTAGTAACGATGAAAAACTGTTTTTT,CASSNDEKLFF
TRBV7-9,-,-,TRBJ1-1,TGTGCCAGCAGCGCCCCGTTAGACAGGACGGGCACTGAAGCTTTCTTT,CASSAPLDRTGTEAFF
TRBV5-1,-,-,TRBJ1-1,TGCGCCAGCAGCTGGGCTGGGGGAGGCACTGAAGCTTTCTTT,CASSWAGGGTEAFF
TRBV11-2,-,-,TRBJ2-1,TGTGCCAGCAGCGACTGGACAGCGAATGAGCAGTTCTTC,CASSDWTANEQFF
TRBV24-1,-,TRBD1,TRBJ2-1,TGTGCCACCAGTGATTTTTCAGTAACAGGGGGCCTCAATGAGCAGTTCTTC,CATSDFSVTGGLNEQFF
TRBV5-1,-,-,TRBJ1-2,TGCGCCAGCAGCTTACCCGATGGCTCCTATGGCTACACCTTC,CASSLPDGSYGYTF
TRBV6-5,-,-,TRBJ1-1,TGTGCCAGCAGTTACGGAGAGCCGGGAGAAGCTTTCTTT,CASSYGEPGEAFF
TRBV4-3,-,-,TRBJ1-2,TGCGCCAGCAGCCAAGGGAGGGGTCTATGGTATGGCTACACCTTC,CASSQGRGLWYGYTF
TRBV5-6,-,TRBD2,TRBJ2-5,TGTGCCAGCAGCTGGACTAGCGGGGATCAAGAGACCCAGTACTTC,CASSWTSGDQETQYF
TRBV3-1/TRBV3-2,-,TRBD1,TRBJ2-7,TGTGCCAGCAGCCACGCCGGGACAGGTTCCTACGAGCAGTACTTC,CASSHAGTGSYEQYF
TRBV4-2,-,-,TRBJ2-1,TGTGCCAGCAGCCAAGATTGGTGGTCAGAGCAGTTCTTC,CASSQDWWSEQFF
TRBV29-1,-,-,TRBJ1-1,TGCAGCGTTCCTGGGGGGGTGCCACCCTTGAACACTGAAGCTTTCTTT,CSVPGGVPPLNTEAFF
TRBV6-2/TRBV6-3,-,-,TRBJ1-1,TGTGCCAGCAGTTCAGGACCGTTCAACACTGAAGCTTTCTTT,CASSSGPFNTEAFF
TRBV6-5,-,TRBD2,TRBJ2-5,TGTGCCAGCAGTTACGGTAGCGGGGAGTGGGAGACCCAGTACTTC,CASSYGSGEWETQYF
TRBV27,few,-,TRBJ2-2,TGTGCCATCCCCCCCAGTGGTCGTATAGGGAACACCGGGGAGCTGTTTTTT,CAIPPSGRIGNTGELFF
TRBV10-3,-,TRBD1,TRBJ2-7,TGTGCCATCAGTGAGTCCCGGACAGGGAACATCTACGAGCAGTACTTC,CAISESRTGNIYEQYF
TRBV11-2,-,-,TRBJ1-5,TGTGCCAGCAGCTTGGGTGCGGCAGTAGGTCAGCCCCAGCATTTT,CASSLGAAVGQPQHF
TRBV9,-,-,TRBJ2-5,TGTGCCAGCAGCGTAGGGATGGACTTTCAAGAGACCCAGTACTTC,CASSVGMDFQETQYF